This TCR beta chain appears in the sequencing data of a study of blood T cell repertoires in COVID-19. Clones were read by immunoSEQ multiplex PCR, and TCRdb kept only the in-frame ones, dropping some. The data contain approximately 300,000 clones, roughly 85% of them seen just once; the ten biggest clones take up under 6%. This CDR3 contains 15 residues. Per the germline V gene, CDR1 is KGHSH and CDR2 is LQKENI. V dropped 2 bases and J dropped 0 bases, with 10 bases sitting between them. This TCR came from a woman aged 25 to 45 who had recovered from COVID-19. The genes are TRBV18 and TRBJ1-1, with D tentatively TRBD1 (5 bases). Sequencing used PBMCs or T cells enriched from blood (not recorded which). This CDR3 is CASSPGRGLNTEAFF. CDR3 DNA sequence: TGTGCCAGCTCACCAGGGAGGGGACTGAACACTGAAGCTTTCTTT.